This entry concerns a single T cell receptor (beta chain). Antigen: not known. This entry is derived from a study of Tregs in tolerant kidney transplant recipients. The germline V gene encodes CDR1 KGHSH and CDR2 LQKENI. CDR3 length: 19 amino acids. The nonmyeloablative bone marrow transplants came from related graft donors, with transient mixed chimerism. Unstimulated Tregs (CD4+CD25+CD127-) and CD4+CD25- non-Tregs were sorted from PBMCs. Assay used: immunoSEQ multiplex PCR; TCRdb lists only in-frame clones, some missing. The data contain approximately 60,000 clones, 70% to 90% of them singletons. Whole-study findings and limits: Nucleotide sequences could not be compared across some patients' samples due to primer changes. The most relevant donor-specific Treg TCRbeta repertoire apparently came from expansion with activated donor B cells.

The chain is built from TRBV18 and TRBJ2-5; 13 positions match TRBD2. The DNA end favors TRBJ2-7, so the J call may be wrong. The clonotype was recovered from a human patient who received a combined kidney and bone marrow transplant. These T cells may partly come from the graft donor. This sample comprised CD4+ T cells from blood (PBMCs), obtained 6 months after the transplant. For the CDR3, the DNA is TGTGCCAGCTCACTGACGGATATCCCGAGGACTAGCGGGAGATACGAGCAGTACTTC. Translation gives CASSLTDIPRTSGRYEQYF.